This TCR beta chain was profiled in a study of T cell repertoires in cytomegalovirus infection. Across the study: Signatures in public TCR beta sequences pointed to both CMV infection and matching HLA type.

TCRdb called the reads again in MiXCR, with one record for every CDR3 protein. The top ten hold more than 15% of the sample, which has some 150,000 distinct CDR3 sequences, under 8.5% seen once. Sequencing was performed on PBMCs. The source is a human donor in good health (CMV status not recorded). Some clones in this sample may be carry-over from other donors' samples.

The CDR3 loop is CSVWAAASREQFF. The CDR3 DNA is TGCAGCGTCTGGGCAGCGGCGTCCAGGGAGCAGTTCTTC. The chain recombines TRBV29-1 with TRBJ2-1, with a possible D match to TRBD2 (5 bases). Germline V lookup: CDR1 SQVTM, CDR2 ANQGSEA. The germline V and J ends were trimmed by 6 bases and 10 bases, with 19 bases remaining between them. This CDR3 contains 13 residues.